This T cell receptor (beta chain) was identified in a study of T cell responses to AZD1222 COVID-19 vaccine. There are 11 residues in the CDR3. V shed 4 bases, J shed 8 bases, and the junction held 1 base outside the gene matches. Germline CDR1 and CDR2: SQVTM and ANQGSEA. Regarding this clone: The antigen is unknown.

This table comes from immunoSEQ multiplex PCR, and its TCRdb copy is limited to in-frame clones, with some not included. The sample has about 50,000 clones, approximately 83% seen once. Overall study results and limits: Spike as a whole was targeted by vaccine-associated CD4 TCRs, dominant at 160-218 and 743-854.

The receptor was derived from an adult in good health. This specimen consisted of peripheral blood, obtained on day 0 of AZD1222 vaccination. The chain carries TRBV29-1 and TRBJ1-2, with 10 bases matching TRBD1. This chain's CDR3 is CSVGQGAGYTF. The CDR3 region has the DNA TGCAGCGTTGGACAGGGGGCCGGCTACACCTTC.